This T cell receptor (beta chain) was obtained from a study of response to subunit inactivated influenza vaccine. This clonotype showed up just a few times. In TCRdb, the RT-PCR reads were re-called with MiXCR into one record per CDR3 protein. This sample has around 790,000 distinct CDR3 sequences; 21% occur once, and the top ten carry more than 8.5%. This TCR was sampled from a man aged 45-65 years who received an inactivated influenza vaccine. Source: PBMCs from blood, taken 4 to 6 days after vaccination.

This CDR3 reads CASSDRYEAFF. The CDR3 DNA follows: TGTGCCAGCAGCGACAGATATGAAGCTTTCTTT. The chain couples TRBV6-1 to TRBJ1-1; possible D gene TRBD1, 5 bases. This CDR3 region has 11 residues. V lost 6 bases and J 7 bases, leaving 9 bases between the germline ends. Germline CDR1 reads MNHNS; CDR2 reads SASEGT.